This T cell receptor (beta chain) came from a study of shared clonotypes between healthy human individuals (dated by TCRdb to 2019 to 2021). Regarding the research as a whole: A couple of women and a few men aged 18 to 49 years were included in the cohort. To estimate repertoire size and how much clonotype sharing occurs between individuals, the study deeply sequenced the blood TCR repertoires of five healthy adults. Libraries were prepared and TCR repertoires were sequenced by different laboratories using diverse techniques, in order to increase sequencing depth and limit assay-specific biases. Per donor, three plates each were used for CD4 naive and CD4 memory, two for CD8 naive, and one for CD8 memory. Per donor, leukapheresis produced somewhere between about 0.85 and 9.5 billion PBMCs.

Healthy HIV-negative adults with no recently reported acute infections or vaccinations were included as donors. Every donor was a Caucasian adult residing in Nashville, Tennessee, USA. CD4+ T cells were enriched through magnetic negative selection, after which naive cells were positively selected on CD45RA and the remaining negative fraction served as the memory subset. Blood was obtained by leukapheresis, after which PBMCs were separated by Ficoll-Histopaque density gradient centrifugation and cryopreserved in liquid nitrogen vapor phase. Analytical flow cytometry was used to check the purity and quantity of every magnetically sorted T cell population. From each sorted fraction, genomic DNA was isolated and quantified by UV absorbance on a Nanodrop 2000c. Using the deep immunoSEQ assay, multiplex PCR amplified TCR CDR3 regions from genomic DNA. For each cell subset, the extracted genomic DNA was distributed evenly across all wells of several immunoSEQ 96-well plates, and each plate served as one replicate. For sorted subsets, 150 to 250 ng genomic DNA, equal to some 28,000 T cell genomes, was loaded into each replicate PCR. Purified libraries were quantified with a Qubit 3.0 fluorometer, sized on a Bioanalyzer 2100, and re-quantified with the KAPA Library Quantification kit. Every immunoSEQ 96-well plate was sequenced on a separate single-read 150-cycle Illumina NextSeq 550 flow cell. Per the authors' processing: Because the immunoSEQ output included only junctional sequences and no quality scores, the filtering could not be the same as the filtering used for full-length reads. Sequences were annotated with PyIR, a Python wrapper for IgBLAST v1.9, and V/J genes and CDR3 were assigned using IMGT germline references. Reads were removed for weak V/J assignments (E-value above 1e-6), missing CDR3, stop codons, out-of-frame junctions, or ambiguous translated residues. A V3J clonotype was defined by an identical inferred V gene, J gene, and CDR3 amino acid sequence. Percentage overlap between repertoires was calculated by dividing the number of shared unique clonotypes by the size of the smaller repertoire. Richness of each repertoire was evaluated using RTK rarefaction, the Chao1 estimator, and Recon v2.1 estimates of unobserved clonotypes. For all TCRbeta clonotypes obtained by the gDNA method from a handful of donors, generation probabilities were computed with OLGA. TCRdb re-hosts the immuneACCESS table, in-frame sequences only. Its copies lack some clones; in the studies checked, an unresolved V gene accounts for under half of them, and the cause for the rest is not known. From that table come the V and J calls and clone size; the DNA was used to work out D and trimming. The sample table records about 2.5 million clones; under 95% of these occur just once. The top ten hold about 0.41% of the sample.

A remark on this clone: The target of this receptor is not known. Base quality data are lacking; no much larger clone is found one base away.

Broad study findings and their caveats: Compared with non-shared clonotypes, the clonotypes found in all four sorted-subset donors had higher generation probabilities. Only blood was sampled, and tissue TCR repertoires likely differ from those in blood. Sharing across a handful of donors was observed for around 5% of naive CD4, under 4% of naive CD8, over 2% of memory CD4, and about 0.39% of memory CD8 clonotypes. Pairwise subsampling indicated that sequencing depth was expected to affect the degree of clonotype sharing among donors. The genetic and exposure-history diversity represented was limited by the small number of donors. Estimated clonotype richness was generally larger for naive than for memory subsets. Incomplete sequencing was indicated by rarefaction of sorted-subset datasets, despite the large sequencing depth.

From cysteine to phenylalanine, the CDR3 is 15 amino acids long. CDR3 DNA only is kept here, 45 bases in frame from base 1. A distance of 11 bases separates the germline ends of V and J, which lose 1 base and 2 bases respectively. Looking up the germline V gene yields CDR1 MDHEN and CDR2 SYDVKM. Recombination linked TRBV28 to TRBJ1-2; confidence is insufficient to name the D gene. The specimen was naive CD4+ T cells from PBMCs. In light of the paper, this sample's cell subset or site label describes: CD45RA+ positively selected. The sequence was obtained from a man between 18 and 29 years old in good health. Some clones in this sample may be carry-over from other donors' samples. The DNA sequence is as follows: TGTGCCAGCAGTTTATCGTCGGCAGGAAACTATGGCTACACCTTC. Its amino acids are CASSLSSAGNYGYTF.